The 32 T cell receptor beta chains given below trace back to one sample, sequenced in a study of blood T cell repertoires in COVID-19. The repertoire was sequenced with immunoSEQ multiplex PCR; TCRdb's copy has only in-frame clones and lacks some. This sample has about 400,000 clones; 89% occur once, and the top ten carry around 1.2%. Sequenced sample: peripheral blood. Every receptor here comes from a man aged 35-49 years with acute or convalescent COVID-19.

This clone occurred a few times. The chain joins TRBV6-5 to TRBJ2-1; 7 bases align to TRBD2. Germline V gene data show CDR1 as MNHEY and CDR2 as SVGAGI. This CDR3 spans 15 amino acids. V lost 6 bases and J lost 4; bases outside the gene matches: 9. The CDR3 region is CASRPGSGAYNEQFF. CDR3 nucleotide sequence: TGTGCCAGCAGGCCAGGGAGCGGGGCGTACAATGAGCAGTTCTTC.

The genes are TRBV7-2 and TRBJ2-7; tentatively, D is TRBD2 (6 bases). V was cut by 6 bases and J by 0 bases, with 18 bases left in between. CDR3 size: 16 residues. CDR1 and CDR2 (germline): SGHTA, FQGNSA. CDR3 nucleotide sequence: TGTGCCAGCAGTCCTCGGGGGACTGGTAGCTCCTACGAGCAGTACTTC. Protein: CASSPRGTGSSYEQYF.

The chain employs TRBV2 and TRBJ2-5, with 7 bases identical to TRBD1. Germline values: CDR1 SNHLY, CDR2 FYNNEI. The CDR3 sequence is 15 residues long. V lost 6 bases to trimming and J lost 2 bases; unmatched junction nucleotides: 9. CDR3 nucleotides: TGTGCCAGCAGGATAGACAGGGACCTACAAGAGACCCAGTACTTC. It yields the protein CASRIDRDLQETQYF.

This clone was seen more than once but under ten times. In DNA, the CDR3 is TGTGCCAGCAGTGTCTTGACCGGGGAGCTGTTTTTT. Amino acids: CASSVLTGELFF. V usage is TRBV7-9 and J usage is TRBJ2-2; D is ambiguous. The CDR3 runs 12 residues. The germline V and J ends were trimmed by 6 bases and 5 bases, with 7 bases remaining between them. Germline V CDR1 and CDR2: SEHNR, FQNEAQ (reference sequence).

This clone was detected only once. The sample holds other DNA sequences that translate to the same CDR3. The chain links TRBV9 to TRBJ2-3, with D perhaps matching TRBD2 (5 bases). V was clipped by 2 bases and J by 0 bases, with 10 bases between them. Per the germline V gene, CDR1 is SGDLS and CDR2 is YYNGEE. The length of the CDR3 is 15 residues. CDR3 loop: CASSVGSGSTDTQYF. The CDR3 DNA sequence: TGTGCCAGCAGCGTCGGGTCGGGGAGCACAGATACGCAGTATTTT.

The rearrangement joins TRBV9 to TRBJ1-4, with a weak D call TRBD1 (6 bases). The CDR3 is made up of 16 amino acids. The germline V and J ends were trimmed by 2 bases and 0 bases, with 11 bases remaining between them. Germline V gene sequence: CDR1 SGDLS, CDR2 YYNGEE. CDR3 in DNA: TGTGCCAGCAGCGTTCGGGACACCGCAACTAATGAAAAACTGTTTTTT. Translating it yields CASSVRDTATNEKLFF. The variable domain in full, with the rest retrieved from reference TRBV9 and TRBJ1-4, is DSGVTQTPKHLITATGQRVTLRCSPRSGDLSVYWYQQSLDQGLQFLIQYYNGEERAKGNILERFSAQQFPDLHSELNLSSLELGDSALYFCASSVRDTATNEKLFFGSGTQLSVL.

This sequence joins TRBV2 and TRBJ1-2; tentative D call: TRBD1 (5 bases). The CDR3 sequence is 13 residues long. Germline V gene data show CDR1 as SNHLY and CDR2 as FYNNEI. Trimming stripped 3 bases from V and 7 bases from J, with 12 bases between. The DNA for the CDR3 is TGTGCCAGCAGTGATTCCAGGGCAGGTGGCTACACCTTC. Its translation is CASSDSRAGGYTF.

The CDR3: CSVILPGGGYGYTF. The CDR3 DNA sequence: TGCAGCGTGATACTCCCCGGGGGGGGCTATGGCTACACCTTC. The V gene is TRBV29-1, the J gene TRBJ1-2; D perhaps matches TRBD1 (5 bases). Germline loops: CDR1 SQVTM, CDR2 ANQGSEA. Trimming cost V 6 bases and J 4 bases, with 18 bases left between them. The CDR3 is 14 residues long.

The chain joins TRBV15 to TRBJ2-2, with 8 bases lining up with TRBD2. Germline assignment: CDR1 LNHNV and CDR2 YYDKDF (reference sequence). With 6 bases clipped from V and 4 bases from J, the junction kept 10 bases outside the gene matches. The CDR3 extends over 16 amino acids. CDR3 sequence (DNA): TGTGCCACCAGGGGACTAGGGAGCGGGAGCACCGGGGAGCTGTTTTTT. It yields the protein CATRGLGSGSTGELFF.

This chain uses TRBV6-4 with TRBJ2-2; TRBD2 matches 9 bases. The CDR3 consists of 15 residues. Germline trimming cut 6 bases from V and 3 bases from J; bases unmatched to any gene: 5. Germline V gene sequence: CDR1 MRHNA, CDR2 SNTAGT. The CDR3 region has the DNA TGTGCCAGCAGGGCGGGAGGGGACTACACCGGGGAGCTGTTTTTT. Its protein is CASRAGGDYTGELFF.

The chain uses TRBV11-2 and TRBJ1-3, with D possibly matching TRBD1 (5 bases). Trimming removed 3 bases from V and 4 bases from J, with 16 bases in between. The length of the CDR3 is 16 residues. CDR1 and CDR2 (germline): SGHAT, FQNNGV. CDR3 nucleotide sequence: TGTGCCAGCAGCTTCCGACCGGGGGTCCCCGGAAACACCATATATTTT. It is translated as CASSFRPGVPGNTIYF.

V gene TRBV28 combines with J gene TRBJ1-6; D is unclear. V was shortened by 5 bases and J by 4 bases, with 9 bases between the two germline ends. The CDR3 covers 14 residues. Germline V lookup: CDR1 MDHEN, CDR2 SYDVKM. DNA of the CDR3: TGTGCCAGCAGTACAGCTCCTTATAATTCACCCCTCCACTTT. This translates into CASSTAPYNSPLHF.

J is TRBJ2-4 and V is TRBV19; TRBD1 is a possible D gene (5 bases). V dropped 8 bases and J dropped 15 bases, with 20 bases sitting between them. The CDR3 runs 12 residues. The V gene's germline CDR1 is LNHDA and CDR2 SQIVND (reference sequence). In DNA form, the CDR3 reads TGTGCCAGTGGCCCGCCAGGGATGGTTGGGTACTTC. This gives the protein CASGPPGMVGYF.

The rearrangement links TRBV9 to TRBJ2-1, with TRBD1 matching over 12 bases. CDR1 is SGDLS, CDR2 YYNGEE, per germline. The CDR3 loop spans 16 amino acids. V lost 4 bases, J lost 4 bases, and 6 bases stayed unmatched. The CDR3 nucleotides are TGTGCCAGCAGCTACCGGGACAGGGGGCCGTACAATGAGCAGTTCTTC. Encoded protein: CASSYRDRGPYNEQFF.

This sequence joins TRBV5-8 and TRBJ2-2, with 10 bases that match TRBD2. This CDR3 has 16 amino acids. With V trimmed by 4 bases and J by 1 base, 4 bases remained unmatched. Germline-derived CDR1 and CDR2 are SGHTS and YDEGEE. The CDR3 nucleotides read TGTGCCAGCAGCAAACTAGCGGGATTGAACACCGGGGAGCTGTTTTTT. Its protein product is CASSKLAGLNTGELFF.

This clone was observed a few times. CDR3 residues: CASSSTPGGSTEAFF. The DNA of the CDR3 is TGTGCCAGCAGCTCGACGCCAGGGGGGAGCACTGAAGCTTTCTTT. This rearrangement joins TRBV5-5 to TRBJ1-1; 7 bases are shared with TRBD1. The CDR3 spans 15 residues. V lost 3 bases, J lost 4 bases, and 9 bases stayed unmatched. From germline, CDR1 is SGHKS and CDR2 YYEKEE (reference sequence).

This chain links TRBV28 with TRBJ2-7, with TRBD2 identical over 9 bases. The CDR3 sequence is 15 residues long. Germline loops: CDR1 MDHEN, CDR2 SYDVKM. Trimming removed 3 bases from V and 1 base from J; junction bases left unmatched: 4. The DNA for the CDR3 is TGTGCCAGCAGTTTCCCTAGCGGGAAATCCTACGAGCAGTACTTC. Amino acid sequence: CASSFPSGKSYEQYF.

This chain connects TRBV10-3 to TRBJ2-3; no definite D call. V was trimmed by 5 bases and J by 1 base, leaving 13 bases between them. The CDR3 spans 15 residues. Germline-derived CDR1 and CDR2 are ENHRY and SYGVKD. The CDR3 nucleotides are TGTGCCATCAGTTACCAGGAACCTCGCACAGATACGCAGTATTTT. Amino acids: CAISYQEPRTDTQYF.

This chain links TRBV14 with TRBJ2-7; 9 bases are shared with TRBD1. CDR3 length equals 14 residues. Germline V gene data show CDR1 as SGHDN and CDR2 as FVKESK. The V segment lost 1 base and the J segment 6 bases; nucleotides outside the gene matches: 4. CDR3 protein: CASSQGQGVGEQYF. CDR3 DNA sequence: TGTGCCAGCAGCCAAGGACAGGGGGTTGGCGAGCAGTACTTC.

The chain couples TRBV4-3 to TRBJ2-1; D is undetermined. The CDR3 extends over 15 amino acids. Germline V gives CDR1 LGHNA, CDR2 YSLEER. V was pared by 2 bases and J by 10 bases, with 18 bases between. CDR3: CASSQLAGPPLEQFF. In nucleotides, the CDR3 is TGCGCCAGCAGCCAATTAGCTGGCCCCCCCCTCGAGCAGTTCTTC.

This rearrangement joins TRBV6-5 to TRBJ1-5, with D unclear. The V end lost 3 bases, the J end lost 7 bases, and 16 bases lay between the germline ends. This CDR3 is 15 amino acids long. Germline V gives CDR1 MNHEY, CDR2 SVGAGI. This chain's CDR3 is CASSYSAGFGQPQHF. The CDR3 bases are TGTGCCAGCAGTTATTCGGCAGGCTTTGGGCAGCCCCAGCATTTT.

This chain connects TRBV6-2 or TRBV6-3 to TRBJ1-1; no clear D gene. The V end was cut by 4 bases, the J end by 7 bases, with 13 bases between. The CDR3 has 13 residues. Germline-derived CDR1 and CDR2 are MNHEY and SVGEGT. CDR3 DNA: TGTGCCAGCAGTTTAAGTTGGAGGAGTGAAGCTTTCTTT. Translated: CASSLSWRSEAFF.

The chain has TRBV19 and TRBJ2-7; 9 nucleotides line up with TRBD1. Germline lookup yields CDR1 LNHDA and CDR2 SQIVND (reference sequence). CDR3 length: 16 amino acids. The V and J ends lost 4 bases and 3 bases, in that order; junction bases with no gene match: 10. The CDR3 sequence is CASSKNPGQGIYEQYF. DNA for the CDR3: TGTGCCAGTAGTAAGAACCCGGGACAGGGTATCTACGAGCAGTACTTC.

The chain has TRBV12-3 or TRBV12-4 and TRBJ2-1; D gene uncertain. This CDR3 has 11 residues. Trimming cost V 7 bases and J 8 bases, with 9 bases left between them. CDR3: CASTQLYEQFF. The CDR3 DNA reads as TGTGCCAGCACCCAACTTTATGAGCAGTTCTTC.

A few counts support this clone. CDR3 sequence reads: CASSQTRGQVLNIQYF. The DNA of the CDR3 is TGTGCCAGCAGCCAGACAAGGGGGCAGGTGTTGAACATTCAGTACTTC. The genes are TRBV14 and TRBJ2-4; 7 bases line up with TRBD1. Germline CDR1 SGHDN, CDR2 FVKESK. The CDR3 is 16 residues long. V shed 3 bases and J 7 bases; nucleotides not matched to a gene: 12.

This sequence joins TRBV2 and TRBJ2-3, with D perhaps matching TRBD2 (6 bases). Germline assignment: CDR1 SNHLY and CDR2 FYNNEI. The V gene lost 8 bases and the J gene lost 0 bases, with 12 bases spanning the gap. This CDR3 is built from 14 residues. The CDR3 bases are TGTGCCAGCCGGGACTCTACTAGCACAGATACGCAGTATTTT. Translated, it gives CASRDSTSTDTQYF.

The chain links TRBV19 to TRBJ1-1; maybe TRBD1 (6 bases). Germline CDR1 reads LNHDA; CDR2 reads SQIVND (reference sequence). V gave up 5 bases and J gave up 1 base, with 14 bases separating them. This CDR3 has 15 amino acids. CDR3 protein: CASSPIRGSNTEAFF. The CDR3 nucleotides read TGTGCCAGTAGTCCAATCAGGGGATCGAACACTGAAGCTTTCTTT.

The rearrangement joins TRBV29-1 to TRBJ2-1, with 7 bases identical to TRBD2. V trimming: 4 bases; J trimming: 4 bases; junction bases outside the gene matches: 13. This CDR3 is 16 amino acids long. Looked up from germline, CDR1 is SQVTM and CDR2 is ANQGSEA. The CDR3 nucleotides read TGCAGCGTTGGGGGGACTTCTAGCGGACTATACAATGAGCAGTTCTTC. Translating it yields CSVGGTSSGLYNEQFF.

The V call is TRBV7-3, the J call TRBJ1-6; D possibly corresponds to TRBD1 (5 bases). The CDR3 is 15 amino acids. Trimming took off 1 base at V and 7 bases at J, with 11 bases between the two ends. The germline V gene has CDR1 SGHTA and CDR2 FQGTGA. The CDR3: CASSLSSRGNSPLHF. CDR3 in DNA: TGTGCCAGCAGCTTAAGTAGTAGGGGAAATTCACCCCTCCACTTT.

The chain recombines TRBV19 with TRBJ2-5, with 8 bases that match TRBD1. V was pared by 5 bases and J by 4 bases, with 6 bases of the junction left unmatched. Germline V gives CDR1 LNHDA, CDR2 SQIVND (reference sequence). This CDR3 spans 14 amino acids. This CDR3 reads CASSGTGTGETQYF. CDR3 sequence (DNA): TGTGCCAGTAGTGGTACAGGGACAGGAGAGACCCAGTACTTC.

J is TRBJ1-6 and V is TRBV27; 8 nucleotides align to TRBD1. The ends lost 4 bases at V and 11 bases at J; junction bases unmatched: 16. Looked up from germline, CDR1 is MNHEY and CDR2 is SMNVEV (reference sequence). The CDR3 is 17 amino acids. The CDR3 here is CASSYGQGSSGRPPLHF. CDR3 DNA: TGTGCCAGCAGTTACGGACAGGGATCCTCGGGAAGGCCACCCCTCCACTTT.

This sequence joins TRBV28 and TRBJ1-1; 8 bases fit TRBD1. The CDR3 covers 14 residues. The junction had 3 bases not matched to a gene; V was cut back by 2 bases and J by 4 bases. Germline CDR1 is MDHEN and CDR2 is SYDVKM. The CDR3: CASSLPGGVTEAFF. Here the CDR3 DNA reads TGTGCCAGCAGTTTACCAGGGGGCGTCACTGAAGCTTTCTTT.